A single sample gave rise to the 8 T cell receptor gamma chains below, sequenced in a study of Vδ1+ human thymocytes. The antigens for these receptors are not known. The template was reverse-transcribed extracted RNA. The CDR3 regions were amplified by multiplex PCR from V-gene primers to a constant-region primer. TCRdb re-called clones from the multiplex PCR reads via CATT. The sample has 35,000 or so gamma-chain clones, roughly 21% seen once. Study-wide results and caveats: Thymic TRG and TRD repertoires appeared highly polyclonal.

Input material: Vdelta1+ gamma-delta thymocytes from the thymus. Subset indicated: FACS-sorted CD3+ TCRalphabeta- TCRVdelta1+ TCRVdelta2- thymocytes. These receptors were collected from a girl under two years old who had congenital heart surgery.

This clone was detected only a few times. The J gene is TRGJ1 or TRGJ2, the V gene TRGV9. J lost 5 bases, V lost 8 bases, and 6 bases had no gene match. There are 11 residues in the CDR3. From germline, CDR1 is GITISATS and CDR2 ISYDGTV (reference sequence). The CDR3: CALYADYKKLF. CDR3 DNA: TGTGCCTTGTACGCCGATTATAAGAAACTCTTT.

The chain couples TRGV9 to TRGJ1 or TRGJ2. Germline trimming cut 2 bases from V and 3 bases from J; bases unmatched to any gene: 10. Germline values: CDR1 GITISATS, CDR2 ISYDGTV (reference sequence). This CDR3 contains 15 residues. The CDR3 DNA reads as TGTGCCTTGTGGGAGGCACTTTCCCCTTATTATAAGAAACTCTTT. This gives the protein CALWEALSPYYKKLF.

The chain links TRGV9 to TRGJ1 or TRGJ2. Unmatched junction bases numbered 4, after V lost 0 bases and J lost 5 bases. CDR1 and CDR2 (germline): GITISATS, ISYDGTV (reference sequence). The CDR3 contains 13 residues. In DNA form, the CDR3 reads TGTGCCTTGTGGGAGGTGCAAAATTATAAGAAACTCTTT. It codes for CALWEVQNYKKLF.

This clone was observed a few times. The rearrangement links TRGV8 to TRGJ1 or TRGJ2. CDR3 length equals 15 residues. V gave up 1 base and J gave up 3 bases; unmatched junction bases: 9. In germline, CDR1 is VENAVY, CDR2 YDSYNSRV. CDR3 nucleotide sequence: TGTGCCACCTGGGATAGCCGCCCGGCTTATTATAAGAAACTCTTT. Its protein product is CATWDSRPAYYKKLF.

The sample holds a few counts of this clone. This likely stems from a read error, as it lies one base from a far larger clone. Other DNA sequences within the sample encode an identical CDR3. This chain uses TRGV8 with TRGJ1 or TRGJ2. CDR3 length: 12 amino acids. From germline, CDR1 is VENAVY and CDR2 YDSYNSRV. V lost 4 bases, J lost 6 bases, and 6 bases stayed unmatched. The CDR3 here is CATWDRPYKKLF. The DNA for the CDR3 is TGTGCCACCTGGGACCGGCCTTATAAGAAACTCTTT.

The sample holds a few counts of this clone. A much larger clone lies one base from this, so it may be a read error. V gene TRGV9 combines with J gene TRGJ1 or TRGJ2. The germline V gene encodes CDR1 GITISATS and CDR2 ISYDGTV (reference sequence). This CDR3 is 12 amino acids long. The CDR3 region has the DNA TGTGCCTCGTGGGAGAATTATTATAAGAAACTCTTT. It is translated as CASWENYYKKLF.

This clone has only a few counts. V and J are TRGV9 and TRGJ1 or TRGJ2. V shed 4 bases, J shed 12 bases, and the junction held 9 bases outside the gene matches. CDR3 length: 11 residues. Germline V CDR1 and CDR2: GITISATS, ISYDGTV (reference sequence). The CDR3 region is CALWEAQRKLF. In DNA form, the CDR3 reads TGTGCCTTGTGGGAAGCGCAAAGGAAACTCTTT.

In its sample, this clone was seen once. The sample contains more than one DNA sequence encoding this CDR3. The gene calls are TRGV8 and TRGJP2. Looked up from germline, CDR1 is VENAVY and CDR2 is YDSYNSRV. The trim removed 3 bases at V and 4 bases at J, leaving 5 bases unmatched. The CDR3 runs 14 residues. The CDR3 nucleotides read TGTGCCACCTGGGATTCTTCTAGTGATTGGATCAAGACGTTT. Amino acid sequence: CATWDSSSDWIKTF.